These 13 T cell receptor beta chains came from one sample sequenced in a study of shared clonotypes between healthy human individuals. Repertoires were generated with immunoSEQ multiplex PCR, while TCRdb's copy carries only in-frame clones and drops some. The data contain hundreds of thousands of clones, around 74% of them singletons. Sequencing input: memory CD4+ T cells sorted from blood. Subset here: CD45RA-negative fraction. Receptor source: a woman aged 30 to 39 in good health.

The chain recombines TRBV2 with TRBJ1-1; 7 bases fit TRBD1. The CDR3 has 13 residues. Germline V gene data show CDR1 as SNHLY and CDR2 as FYNNEI. V lost 6 bases and J lost 5; bases outside the gene matches: 6. The chain's CDR3 is CASRVQGSTEAFF. In nucleotides, the CDR3 is TGTGCCAGCAGGGTACAGGGGAGTACTGAAGCTTTCTTT.

This chain joins TRBV4-1 and TRBJ2-5; 15 bases agree with TRBD2. CDR3 length equals 18 residues. From germline, CDR1 is MGHRA and CDR2 YSYEKL. Trimming removed 1 base from V and 1 base from J; junction bases left unmatched: 4. This CDR3 reads CASSQGTSGRASQETQYF. The CDR3 region has the DNA TGCGCCAGCAGCCAAGGGACTAGCGGGAGGGCCAGCCAAGAGACCCAGTACTTC.

The gene calls are TRBV28 and TRBJ1-5; D is undetermined. In germline, CDR1 is MDHEN, CDR2 SYDVKM. There are 12 residues in the CDR3. V was clipped by 2 bases and J by 9 bases, with 8 bases between them. The CDR3 protein is CASSLGSRPQHF. CDR3 coding DNA: TGTGCCAGCAGTTTAGGTTCTAGGCCCCAGCATTTT.

This clone appeared a few times. This chain joins TRBV25-1 and TRBJ2-2; D ambiguous. The CDR3 runs to 15 residues. V was shortened by 4 bases and J by 0 bases, with 9 bases between the two germline ends. Germline CDR1 and CDR2: MGHDK and SYGVNS. The CDR3 DNA reads as TGTGCCAGCAGTGGCCGGACGGCGAACACCGGGGAGCTGTTTTTT. It is translated as CASSGRTANTGELFF.

The chain employs TRBV7-9 and TRBJ2-5, with a possible D match to TRBD1 (6 bases). The CDR3 sequence is 14 residues long. V gave up 5 bases and J gave up 2 bases, with 12 bases separating them. Per the germline V gene, CDR1 is SEHNR and CDR2 is FQNEAQ (reference sequence). CDR3 protein: CASSPGAGQETQYF. CDR3 DNA: TGTGCCAGCAGCCCAGGGGCAGGACAAGAGACCCAGTACTTC.

Only a few counts were recorded for this clone. The chain joins TRBV4-1 to TRBJ2-3; TRBD2 aligns across 9 bases. Germline V gene data show CDR1 as MGHRA and CDR2 as YSYEKL. CDR3 length: 16 amino acids. The J segment lost 2 bases and the V segment lost 0 bases, leaving 3 bases of the junction unmatched. As DNA, the CDR3 is TGCGCCAGCAGCCAAGACAGCGGGAGGATCACAGATACGCAGTATTTT. It codes for CASSQDSGRITDTQYF.

This clone was found once. This chain uses TRBV19 with TRBJ2-3; tentative D call: TRBD2 (6 bases). This CDR3 is 15 amino acids long. V was trimmed by 5 bases and J by 4 bases, leaving 16 bases between them. Germline lookup yields CDR1 LNHDA and CDR2 SQIVND (reference sequence). The CDR3 nucleotides read TGTGCCAGTAGTGGGTCGTCGGGAGTTTCAGATACGCAGTATTTT. Its translation: CASSGSSGVSDTQYF.

This chain joins TRBV19 and TRBJ2-3; no clear D gene. Trimming shortened V by 4 bases and J by 4 bases, and 6 bases separated the two germline ends. The V gene's germline CDR1 is LNHDA and CDR2 SQIVND (reference sequence). CDR3 length: 12 residues. This CDR3 reads CASSSHADTQYF. The CDR3 DNA follows: TGTGCCAGTAGTAGCCATGCAGATACGCAGTATTTT. Full variable domain (missing parts from reference TRBV19 and TRBJ2-3): DGGITQSPKYLFRKEGQNVTLSCEQNLNHDAMYWYRQDPGQGLRLIYYSQIVNDFQKGDIAEGYSVSREKKESFPLTVTSAQKNPTAFYLCASSSHADTQYFGPGTRLTVL.

V usage is TRBV19 and J usage is TRBJ1-2; no clear D gene. Per the germline V gene, CDR1 is LNHDA and CDR2 is SQIVND (reference sequence). With 6 bases removed from V and 8 bases from J, the gap between germline ends came to 10 bases. The CDR3 totals 11 residues. The CDR3 is CASRTSKGYTF. CDR3 bases: TGTGCCAGTAGGACATCAAAAGGCTACACCTTC. The whole variable domain, remainder taken from reference TRBV19 and TRBJ1-2, is DGGITQSPKYLFRKEGQNVTLSCEQNLNHDAMYWYRQDPGQGLRLIYYSQIVNDFQKGDIAEGYSVSREKKESFPLTVTSAQKNPTAFYLCASRTSKGYTFGSGTRLTVV.

The chain joins TRBV28 to TRBJ1-2, with no clear D. Between the trimmed V and J ends, which lost 2 bases and 0 bases, there was a span of 7 bases. The length of the CDR3 is 14 residues. Germline V gene sequence: CDR1 MDHEN, CDR2 SYDVKM. The CDR3 DNA follows: TGTGCCAGCAGTTTACTAATCGCTAACTATGGCTACACCTTC. It is translated as CASSLLIANYGYTF.

This clone has a handful of counts. J is TRBJ2-1 and V is TRBV6-1, with D tentatively TRBD2 (5 bases). Germline V CDR1 and CDR2: MNHNS, SASEGT. V lost 1 base to trimming and J lost 5 bases, with 12 bases between them. This CDR3 contains 15 residues. The CDR3 nucleotides are TGTGCCAGCAGTGAAGGCGGGCAGGCCCACAATGAGCAGTTCTTC. It encodes CASSEGGQAHNEQFF.

The genes are TRBV19 and TRBJ1-1, with unresolved D. V was clipped by 7 bases and J by 10 bases, with 19 bases between them. The CDR3 has 13 amino acids. Per germline, CDR1 LNHDA and CDR2 SQIVND (reference sequence). This CDR3 is CASMVQRGLPAFF. CDR3 nucleotides: TGTGCCAGTATGGTACAGCGCGGCCTACCAGCTTTCTTT.

This chain uses TRBV15 with TRBJ1-6; 8 nucleotides align to TRBD1. With V trimmed by 0 bases and J by 10 bases, 8 bases remained unmatched. The CDR3 runs to 16 residues. Germline V gene data show CDR1 as LNHNV and CDR2 as YYDKDF (reference sequence). CDR3 sequence: CATSRDEWTGKSPLHF. DNA for the CDR3: TGTGCCACCAGCAGAGATGAGTGGACAGGGAAATCACCCCTCCACTTT.